Below, 25 T cell receptor beta chains from the same sample are listed, as sequenced in a study of OX40 agonist ivuxolimab in advanced cancers. TCRdb's copy holds only in-frame clones and misses some; the assay was immunoSEQ multiplex PCR. This sample yields about 73,000 clones, of which around 90% are seen a single time; approximately 10% belongs to the top ten. The material sequenced was CD4+ or CD8+ T cells sorted from blood, taken in a trial of the OX40 agonist ivuxolimab. The receptors were gathered from an adult with an advanced solid tumor such as melanoma, head and neck, liver or kidney cancer.

This sequence joins TRBV7-6 and TRBJ2-1; 14 bases align to TRBD2. The CDR3 consists of 17 residues. Germline V lookup: CDR1 SGHVS, CDR2 FNYEAQ. Trimming cost V 6 bases and J 6 bases; bases outside gene matches: 10. CDR3 loop: CASSPGTSGRRGNEQFF. CDR3 nucleotide sequence: TGTGCCAGCAGTCCTGGGACTAGCGGGAGAAGGGGCAATGAGCAGTTCTTC.

A word on this clone: The same CDR3 can be traced to other DNA sequences in this sample. CDR3 sequence (DNA): TGTGCCAGCAGTTTAGGGGGCTACGAGCAGTACTTC. Translating gives CASSLGGYEQYF. This chain connects TRBV27 to TRBJ2-7; D tentatively reads TRBD1 or TRBD2 (5 bases each). The CDR3 is 12 amino acids. V was trimmed by 2 bases and J by 3 bases, leaving 5 bases between them. CDR1 is MNHEY, CDR2 SMNVEV, per germline (reference sequence).

This chain links TRBV27 with TRBJ2-5, with D uncertain. V was clipped by 4 bases and J by 0 bases, with 6 bases between them. The CDR3 spans 13 residues. CDR1 MNHEY and CDR2 SMNVEV come from the germline V gene (reference sequence). CDR3 nucleotides: TGTGCCAGCAGTTCGCCGTACCAAGAGACCCAGTACTTC. Translation gives CASSSPYQETQYF.

The chain couples TRBV27 to TRBJ1-1; 8 bases fit TRBD1. The CDR3 covers 13 residues. Per the germline V gene, CDR1 is MNHEY and CDR2 is SMNVEV (reference sequence). Trimming at V came to 7 bases and at J to 1 base, leaving 2 bases not matched to a gene. The CDR3 DNA is TGTGCCAGCATGGACAGGGAGAACACTGAAGCTTTCTTT. The encoded protein is CASMDRENTEAFF.

The chain's CDR3 is CASRSDIKETQYF. In DNA, the CDR3 is TGTGCCAGCAGATCGGACATCAAAGAGACCCAGTACTTC. J is TRBJ2-5 and V is TRBV7-2; perhaps TRBD1 as D (5 bases). CDR1 and CDR2 (germline): SGHTA, FQGNSA. The CDR3 runs to 13 residues. V lost 6 bases and J 3 bases, leaving 11 bases between the germline ends.

The V and J genes are TRBV18 and TRBJ2-5, with D perhaps matching TRBD2 (7 bases). Germline V gene data show CDR1 as KGHSH and CDR2 as LQKENI. This CDR3 has 18 residues. V was clipped by 0 bases and J by 0 bases, with 17 bases between them. CDR3 DNA sequence: TGTGCCAGCTCACCACCGGGGGGGGCAGCGCAGTACCAAGAGACCCAGTACTTC. It encodes CASSPPGGAAQYQETQYF.

The genes are TRBV27 and TRBJ1-1; 9 bases agree with TRBD1. J was trimmed by 4 bases and V by 2 bases; bases with no gene match: 5. This CDR3 contains 15 residues. The V gene's germline CDR1 is MNHEY and CDR2 SMNVEV (reference sequence). The CDR3 region has the DNA TGTGCCAGCAGTTTACAGGGACAGGGCATCACTGAAGCTTTCTTT. Translated, it gives CASSLQGQGITEAFF.

The rearrangement joins TRBV20-1 to TRBJ2-4; D is unclear. Germline V CDR1 and CDR2: DFQATT, SNEGSKA (reference sequence). The V end lost 6 bases, the J end lost 13 bases, and 16 bases lay between the germline ends. This CDR3 spans 11 amino acids. CDR3 in DNA: TGCAGTGCCGCATACGCGGCATCGCAGTACTTC. Translating it yields CSAAYAASQYF.

This rearrangement joins TRBV9 to TRBJ2-7, with 11 bases fitting TRBD2. The germline V gene has CDR1 SGDLS and CDR2 YYNGEE. This CDR3 spans 17 amino acids. The trim removed 7 bases at V and 0 bases at J, leaving 12 bases unmatched. The CDR3 here is CASGSPTSGSSSYEQYF. The CDR3, as DNA: TGTGCCAGCGGGTCCCCAACTAGCGGGAGTAGCTCCTACGAGCAGTACTTC.

This chain connects TRBV19 to TRBJ2-3; the D gene is possibly TRBD2 (6 bases). The V end was cut by 5 bases, the J end by 0 bases, with 6 bases between. Germline V gives CDR1 LNHDA, CDR2 SQIVND (reference sequence). The CDR3 contains 13 residues. The CDR3 bases are TGTGCCAGTAGTGCGGGGAGCACAGATACGCAGTATTTT. It translates to CASSAGSTDTQYF.

V gene TRBV9 combines with J gene TRBJ1-1; 7 bases agree with TRBD1. V gave up 2 bases and J gave up 7 bases; unmatched junction bases: 2. The V gene's germline CDR1 is SGDLS and CDR2 YYNGEE. This CDR3 contains 12 residues. The CDR3 region has the DNA TGTGCCAGCAGCGTGTACAGGGGTGAAGCTTTCTTT. Amino acids: CASSVYRGEAFF.

The gene calls are TRBV19 and TRBJ1-2; TRBD1 matches 10 bases. Germline lookup yields CDR1 LNHDA and CDR2 SQIVND (reference sequence). The V gene end was trimmed by 5 bases and the J gene end by 8 bases; junction bases not matched to a gene: 11. This CDR3 is built from 15 residues. Here the CDR3 DNA reads TGTGCCAGTAGTCCCCGGACAGGGGGATTTCGAGGCTACACCTTC. Its translation: CASSPRTGGFRGYTF.

The rearrangement uses TRBV11-2 and TRBJ2-2; D not certain. This CDR3 comprises 14 residues. Per the germline V gene, CDR1 is SGHAT and CDR2 is FQNNGV. The V gene lost 5 bases and the J gene lost 6 bases, with 13 bases spanning the gap. The CDR3 spells CASSTFYSPGELFF. In DNA form, the CDR3 reads TGTGCCAGCAGCACCTTCTATAGTCCCGGGGAGCTGTTTTTT.

The J gene is TRBJ1-3, the V gene TRBV9; TRBD1 might be the D (6 bases). Germline V gene data show CDR1 as SGDLS and CDR2 as YYNGEE. CDR3 length: 15 residues. The germline V and J ends were trimmed by 3 bases and 0 bases, with 10 bases remaining between them. The CDR3 coding sequence is TGTGCCAGCAGCGGTAAGGACAGCTCTGGAAACACCATATATTTT. Protein sequence: CASSGKDSSGNTIYF.

The gene calls are TRBV9 and TRBJ1-2, with TRBD1 as a possible D gene (5 bases). There are 14 residues in the CDR3. V dropped 4 bases and J dropped 3 bases, with 13 bases sitting between them. CDR1 and CDR2 (germline): SGDLS, YYNGEE. The CDR3 nucleotides read TGTGCCAGCAGCCCGTCAGGGCCCCACTATGGCTACACCTTC. Translating it yields CASSPSGPHYGYTF.

The chain joins TRBV7-2 to TRBJ1-5; 8 nucleotides match TRBD1. The length of the CDR3 is 15 residues. Losses at the gene ends were 2 bases for V and 7 bases for J; bases not matched to a gene: 7. Per germline, CDR1 SGHTA and CDR2 FQGNSA. In nucleotides, the CDR3 is TGTGCCAGCAGCTTACCAGGGGGCAAAGAACAGCCCCAGCATTTT. Protein product: CASSLPGGKEQPQHF.

The V gene is TRBV27, the J gene TRBJ2-5, with 9 positions matching TRBD2. CDR3 length: 15 amino acids. Germline lookup yields CDR1 MNHEY and CDR2 SMNVEV (reference sequence). After removal of 3 bases from V and 5 bases from J, the junction contained 7 bases not matched to a gene. The CDR3 DNA is TGTGCCAGCAGTTTGTTAGCGGGAGTAGGGGAGACCCAGTACTTC. Translation: CASSLLAGVGETQYF.

V and J are TRBV7-9 and TRBJ2-5, with TRBD1 matching over 9 bases. Germline trimming cut 5 bases from V and 5 bases from J; bases unmatched to any gene: 6. In germline, CDR1 is SEHNR, CDR2 FQNEAQ (reference sequence). The CDR3 consists of 14 residues. CDR3 protein: CASSPTGQGETQYF. The CDR3 DNA reads as TGTGCCAGCAGCCCTACCGGACAGGGGGAGACCCAGTACTTC.

The V and J genes are TRBV7-9 and TRBJ2-5; D is possibly TRBD2 (5 bases). The CDR3 is made up of 17 amino acids. V lost 1 base to trimming and J lost 0 bases, with 15 bases between them. Germline V lookup: CDR1 SEHNR, CDR2 FQNEAQ (reference sequence). The CDR3 reads CASSLVLGARYQETQYF. CDR3 nucleotide sequence: TGTGCCAGCAGCTTAGTTTTGGGAGCCAGGTACCAAGAGACCCAGTACTTC.

The genes are TRBV19 and TRBJ2-4; D possibly corresponds to TRBD2 (5 bases). Germline CDR1 reads LNHDA; CDR2 reads SQIVND (reference sequence). This CDR3 has 15 amino acids. Trimming stripped 1 base from V and 1 base from J, with 8 bases between. The DNA of the CDR3 is TGTGCCAGTAGTATAGTTTCGGGGGCCAAAAACATTCAGTACTTC. This translates into CASSIVSGAKNIQYF.

CDR3 in DNA: TGTGCCAGCAGTGAATTTGGACCAAATCAGCCCCAGCATTTT. Amino acids: CASSEFGPNQPQHF. The chain combines TRBV6-1 with TRBJ1-5; D is undetermined. V lost 2 bases, J lost 4 bases, and 9 bases lay in between. CDR3 length equals 14 residues. Per germline, CDR1 MNHNS and CDR2 SASEGT.

The chain has TRBV27 and TRBJ2-7; weak D call: TRBD1 (6 bases). This CDR3 contains 11 residues. Germline-derived CDR1 and CDR2 are MNHEY and SMNVEV (reference sequence). V was clipped by 8 bases and J by 8 bases, with 13 bases between them. The CDR3 DNA reads as TGTGCCAGCCTAGGGACAAACCAGCAGTACTTC. Its protein product is CASLGTNQQYF.

The rearrangement uses TRBV28 and TRBJ1-5, with D perhaps matching TRBD1 (5 bases). Trimming removed 3 bases from V and 6 bases from J, with 12 bases in between. The CDR3 is made up of 14 amino acids. CDR1 is MDHEN, CDR2 SYDVKM, per germline. The CDR3: CASSFRGRGQPQHF. The CDR3 DNA reads as TGTGCCAGCAGTTTTCGGGGGAGAGGTCAGCCCCAGCATTTT.

The chain uses TRBV5-1 and TRBJ2-7; 8 bases are shared with TRBD2. Trimming took 2 bases from V and 2 from J; bases not matched to a gene: 3. There are 14 residues in the CDR3. CDR1 is SGHRS, CDR2 YFSETQ, per germline. Here the CDR3 DNA reads TGCGCCAGCAGCTTTAGCGGGACGACCTACGAGCAGTACTTC. As protein: CASSFSGTTYEQYF.

This rearrangement joins TRBV7-8 to TRBJ2-5; D ambiguous. Germline CDR1 is SGHVS and CDR2 is FQNEAQ. Trimming stripped 7 bases from V and 0 bases from J, with 12 bases between. The CDR3 has 14 residues. CDR3 sequence reads: CASTPESHQETQYF. CDR3 sequence (DNA): TGTGCCAGCACCCCGGAGAGTCACCAAGAGACCCAGTACTTC.